This T cell receptor beta chain was sequenced in a study of PD-L1 blockade in urothelial cancer. Study at large: Blood samples had a median of around 150,000 T cells.

Templates that were synthetic TCR analogs were spiked into each PCR. Measured with immunoSEQ multiplex PCR; TCRdb has only the in-frame clones, and not every one. This table has some 40,000 clones, over 75% appearing once. The V gene's germline CDR1 is SGHKS and CDR2 YYEKEE (reference sequence). The CDR3 is 15 residues long. Trimming stripped 2 bases from V and 2 bases from J, with 14 bases between. The chain employs TRBV5-5 and TRBJ2-7; tentative D call: TRBD1 (7 bases). The sequences come from PBMCs, collected around atezolizumab (anti-PD-L1) treatment. The TCR comes from a man between 70 and 80 years old with urothelial cancer. DNA for the CDR3: TGTGCCAGCAGCTTTTTGGAGGGGGCGGCCTACGAGCAGTACTTC. It translates to CASSFLEGAAYEQYF.